This TCR beta chain is from a study of cytomegalovirus exposure and HLA in healthy donors. PCR was performed using 60 Vbeta and 13 Jbeta primers. Assay: immunoSEQ multiplex PCR; the TCRdb copy retains only in-frame clones and omits some. The sample shows approximately 130,000 clones, roughly four fifths of them seen only once. This clone was seen a handful of times. Its target is unknown. Overall study results and limits: Accounts indicate the classifier identified cytomegalovirus status with strong specificity and sensitivity. A later analysis found most CMV-associated TCR beta chains apparently HLA-restricted.

This clonotype originated in a woman between 45 and 65 years old in good health and CMV-seropositive. The sequencing sample was made of PBMCs.

The CDR3 DNA reads as TGTGCTAGTGGGGGACAGGGGGCCCCGAACACTGAAGCTTTCTTT. Translation: CASGGQGAPNTEAFF. The chain combines TRBV12-5 with TRBJ1-1, with 12 bases lining up with TRBD1. Germline values: CDR1 LGHNT, CDR2 FRNRAP. V dropped 6 bases and J dropped 1; count of bases not matched to a gene: 3. The CDR3 runs 15 residues. The full variable domain, with the rest looked up from reference TRBV12-5 and TRBJ1-1, is DARVTQTPRHKVTEMGQEVTMRCQPILGHNTVFWYRQTMMQGLELLAYFRNRAPLDDSGMPKDRFSAEMPDATLATLKIQPSEPRDSAVYFCASGGQGAPNTEAFFGQGTRLTVV.